This T cell receptor beta chain was captured in a study of cytomegalovirus exposure and HLA in healthy donors. Points from the study as a whole: Immune exposure was documented only through CMV serostatus.

Of note for this clone: The antigen remains undetermined.

60 Vbeta and 13 Jbeta primers were used in PCR. The repertoire was sequenced with immunoSEQ multiplex PCR; TCRdb's copy has only in-frame clones and lacks some. The sample yields 150,000 to 200,000 clones, about four fifths seen once. The V gene end was trimmed by 3 bases and the J gene end by 1 base; junction bases not matched to a gene: 3. The CDR3 is 17 amino acids. Germline V gene lookup returns CDR1 MGHDK and CDR2 SYGVNS. The gene calls are TRBV25-1 and TRBJ2-1; 13 nucleotides match TRBD2. The sequencing input was PBMCs. This clonotype originated in a man aged 25 to 40 in good health and CMV-seropositive. In DNA form, the CDR3 reads TGTGCCAGCAGTGAGGGACTAGCGGGGAGGTCCTACAATGAGCAGTTCTTC. It is translated as CASSEGLAGRSYNEQFF.